The 18 T cell receptor beta chains listed next were all sequenced from one sample in a study of T cell repertoires in cytomegalovirus infection. MiXCR, run by TCRdb on the reads, gives a single entry per CDR3 protein. The table has 900,000 to 950,000 distinct CDR3 sequences, roughly 30% seen once. What these receptors recognize is not known. The sequencing here drew on cultured CD8+ T cells from PBMCs, taken from culture after CMV antigen stimulation. These receptors all stem from a human donor in good health (CMV status not recorded). Some clones in this sample may be carry-over from other donors' samples.

This clonotype has a single count. CDR3 loop: CASSSGGPRTPLHF. The CDR3 DNA sequence: TGTGCCAGCAGCTCCGGGGGGCCTCGGACACCCCTCCACTTT. The rearrangement joins TRBV27 to TRBJ1-6; a possible D gene is TRBD1 (6 bases). The ends were cut back, 6 bases at V and 11 bases at J, with 17 bases in the middle. This CDR3 is built from 14 residues. Germline V CDR1 and CDR2: MNHEY, SMNVEV (reference sequence).

This clonotype was found many times. V gene TRBV7-2 combines with J gene TRBJ2-1; TRBD1 is a possible D gene (5 bases). Germline-derived CDR1 and CDR2 are SGHTA and FQGNSA. V shed 2 bases and J shed 8 bases, with 13 bases lying between them. The CDR3 is 14 residues long. CDR3 amino acids: CASSLNQGFDEQFF. The CDR3 DNA sequence: TGTGCCAGCAGCTTAAACCAGGGTTTCGATGAGCAGTTCTTC.

This clonotype was picked up a small number of times. V gene TRBV7-6 combines with J gene TRBJ2-3; the match to TRBD2 covers 12 bases. Germline CDR1 SGHVS, CDR2 FNYEAQ. This CDR3 spans 17 amino acids. V was pared by 2 bases and J by 0 bases, with 3 bases of the junction left unmatched. The CDR3 DNA sequence: TGTGCCAGCAGCTTAAGGACTAGCGGGGATAGCACAGATACGCAGTATTTT. Translation gives CASSLRTSGDSTDTQYF. Looking up the rest from reference TRBV7-6 and TRBJ2-3 gives the full variable domain: GAGVSQSPRYKVTKRGQDVALRCDPISGHVSLYWYRQALGQGPEFLTYFNYEAQQDKSGLPNDRFSAERPEGSISTLTIQRTEQRDSAMYRCASSLRTSGDSTDTQYFGPGTRLTVL.

The chain joins TRBV12-3 or TRBV12-4 to TRBJ2-1; TRBD1 matches at 9 bases. The CDR3 has 15 residues. With V trimmed by 7 bases and J by 4 bases, 8 bases remained unmatched. DNA for the CDR3: TGTGCCAGCATCTCCTGGGACAGGGAGTACAATGAGCAGTTCTTC. Translating gives CASISWDREYNEQFF.

The chain joins TRBV27 to TRBJ1-6, with 8 bases aligning to TRBD1. The CDR3 has 14 residues. Germline V lookup: CDR1 MNHEY, CDR2 SMNVEV (reference sequence). J gave up 11 bases and V 6 bases, and 9 bases lay outside the gene matches. The CDR3 loop is CASSHQGAGAPLHF. DNA for the CDR3: TGTGCCAGCAGCCACCAGGGGGCCGGGGCACCCCTCCACTTT.

This clonotype was seen only a few times. V is TRBV4-1 and J is TRBJ1-5; D is ambiguous. Germline values: CDR1 MGHRA, CDR2 YSYEKL. Trimming took off 0 bases at V and 2 bases at J, with 14 bases between the two ends. This CDR3 spans 17 amino acids. CDR3 nucleotide sequence: TGCGCCAGCAGCCAAGATTCCGGGCAGGTAGGCAATCAGCCCCAGCATTTT. It yields the protein CASSQDSGQVGNQPQHF.

The chain couples TRBV9 to TRBJ1-6; D unresolved. The CDR3 loop spans 12 amino acids. From germline, CDR1 is SGDLS and CDR2 YYNGEE. The V gene lost 2 bases and the J gene lost 8 bases, with 5 bases spanning the gap. The CDR3 sequence: CASSVWDSPLHF. CDR3 coding DNA: TGTGCCAGCAGCGTCTGGGATTCACCCCTCCACTTT.

The chain uses TRBV19 and TRBJ1-6; TRBD1 aligns across 9 bases. The CDR3 is made up of 20 amino acids. Germline values: CDR1 LNHDA, CDR2 SQIVND (reference sequence). The V gene end was trimmed by 2 bases and the J gene end by 6 bases; junction bases not matched to a gene: 17. CDR3 DNA sequence: TGTGCCAGTAGTATACAATCCTATGCAGTTGACAGGGGGAGTAATTCACCCCTCCACTTT. It codes for CASSIQSYAVDRGSNSPLHF.

The chain links TRBV12-3 or TRBV12-4 to TRBJ1-6; a weak D match, TRBD1 (6 bases). V was clipped by 6 bases and J by 5 bases, with 8 bases between them. The CDR3 has 13 residues. CDR3 nucleotides: TGTGCCAGCAGAACAGGGCATAATTCACCCCTCCACTTT. This encodes CASRTGHNSPLHF.

The chain joins TRBV2 to TRBJ1-1; 7 nucleotides agree with TRBD1. The CDR3 has 15 residues. With V trimmed by 7 bases and J by 0 bases, 8 bases remained unmatched. Germline assignment: CDR1 SNHLY and CDR2 FYNNEI. The CDR3 bases are TGTGCCAGCACCCGGACAGGCCCCTTGAACACTGAAGCTTTCTTT. As protein: CASTRTGPLNTEAFF.

This clonotype was counted at least ten times. J is TRBJ2-3 and V is TRBV12-3 or TRBV12-4, with 13 bases identical to TRBD2. The length of the CDR3 is 16 residues. J gave up 3 bases and V 5 bases, and 5 bases lay outside the gene matches. CDR3: CASSPLAGGPTDTQYF. Here the CDR3 DNA reads TGTGCCAGCAGTCCACTAGCGGGGGGGCCTACAGATACGCAGTATTTT.

The genes are TRBV19 and TRBJ2-1; D remains unclear. With 5 bases removed from V and 8 bases from J, the gap between germline ends came to 13 bases. Germline CDR1 LNHDA, CDR2 SQIVND (reference sequence). This CDR3 spans 13 amino acids. For the CDR3, the DNA is TGTGCCAGTAGTTCCCTTTTAAGAGATGAGCAGTTCTTC. Amino acids: CASSSLLRDEQFF.

The chain uses TRBV7-8 and TRBJ1-6; D gene unclear. Germline loops: CDR1 SGHVS, CDR2 FQNEAQ. The CDR3 covers 11 residues. Trimming took 5 bases from V and 8 from J, leaving 4 bases between them. The CDR3 protein is CASSMHSPLHF. CDR3 bases: TGTGCCAGCAGCATGCATTCACCCCTCCACTTT.

Many counts were recorded for this clonotype. The chain has TRBV7-8 and TRBJ1-1; 9 positions match TRBD1. V dropped 5 bases and J dropped 5; count of bases not matched to a gene: 9. Germline-derived CDR1 and CDR2 are SGHVS and FQNEAQ. The CDR3 spans 15 residues. The CDR3: CASSLGRQGGTEAFF. The CDR3 coding sequence is TGTGCCAGCAGCCTGGGGAGACAGGGGGGGACTGAAGCTTTCTTT.

This sequence joins TRBV6-5 and TRBJ2-1; 9 positions match TRBD1. Germline CDR1 MNHEY, CDR2 SVGAGI. Trimming at V came to 6 bases and at J to 0 bases, leaving 3 bases not matched to a gene. The CDR3 has 15 residues. Here the CDR3 DNA reads TGTGCCAGCAGGGGGACAGGGCTCTCCTACAATGAGCAGTTCTTC. Encoded protein: CASRGTGLSYNEQFF.

Only a few counts were recorded for this clonotype. The gene calls are TRBV2 and TRBJ2-3; no definite D call. V was shortened by 4 bases and J by 2 bases, with 16 bases between the two germline ends. Germline CDR1 and CDR2: SNHLY and FYNNEI. CDR3 length: 16 residues. CDR3 in amino acids: CASSVSRHTSTDTQYF. The CDR3, as DNA: TGTGCCAGCAGTGTTAGTCGGCACACCTCCACAGATACGCAGTATTTT.

This clonotype was seen more than once but under ten times. This sequence joins TRBV4-1 and TRBJ1-2; D is ambiguous. This CDR3 comprises 13 residues. Germline values: CDR1 MGHRA, CDR2 YSYEKL. V lost 4 bases and J 6 bases, leaving 12 bases between the germline ends. The CDR3 region is CASSPATLHGYTF. For the CDR3, the DNA is TGCGCCAGCAGCCCCGCGACTTTGCATGGCTACACCTTC.

This clonotype was seen ten or more times. CDR3 in DNA: TGTGCCAGCAGTCTCCCAGGGGCTGGCACTGAAGCTTTCTTT. This sequence encodes CASSLPGAGTEAFF. The rearrangement joins TRBV12-3 or TRBV12-4 to TRBJ1-1, with a weak D call TRBD1 (6 bases). The CDR3 is made up of 14 amino acids. The V gene lost 5 bases and the J gene lost 4 bases, with 14 bases spanning the gap.